Given below is one TCR beta chain in context. This table comes from immunoSEQ multiplex PCR, and its TCRdb copy is limited to in-frame clones, with some not included. This repertoire shows some 320,000 clones, about 85% found once; its top ten account for under 2%. Living in 24 US areas, the participants were between roughly 18 and 89 years of age. Losses at the gene ends were 0 bases for V and 9 bases for J; bases not matched to a gene: 5. This CDR3 comprises 14 residues. Germline CDR1 reads SGDLS; CDR2 reads YYNGEE. This record belongs to a study of blood T cell repertoires in COVID-19. This TCR derives from a young woman who had been exposed to COVID-19. The V and J genes are TRBV9 and TRBJ2-1, with TRBD2 matching over 8 bases. The material sequenced was PBMCs or T cells enriched from blood (not recorded which). CDR3 amino acids: CASSVDGGASEQFF. For the CDR3, the DNA is TGTGCCAGCAGCGTAGACGGGGGGGCGAGTGAGCAGTTCTTC.